The 4 T cell receptor beta chains reported below all come from one sample, sequenced in a study of blood T cell repertoires in COVID-19. The data were produced by immunoSEQ multiplex PCR, yet TCRdb's version contains in-frame clones alone and is incomplete. The table lists 45,000 to 55,000 clones, roughly 83% of them singletons. The sample consisted of peripheral blood. The receptors stem from a human donor in a cohort sampled during active COVID-19.

The chain has TRBV11-2 and TRBJ1-1; possible D gene TRBD1, 5 bases. The CDR3 has 13 amino acids. Germline values: CDR1 SGHAT, CDR2 FQNNGV. V shed 5 bases and J shed 5 bases, with 12 bases lying between them. CDR3 in amino acids: CASSAQGVTEAFF. DNA of the CDR3: TGTGCCAGCAGCGCCCAAGGGGTGACTGAAGCTTTCTTT.

A remark on this clone: This sample also contains other DNA sequences that code for the same CDR3. The rearrangement links TRBV5-1 to TRBJ2-2; D unresolved. The CDR3 has 14 residues. Germline lookup yields CDR1 SGHRS and CDR2 YFSETQ. Trimming left V 0 bases short and J 2 bases short, with 5 bases between. The CDR3 here is CASSLGQNTGELFF. For the CDR3, the DNA is TGCGCCAGCAGCTTGGGACAAAACACCGGGGAGCTGTTTTTT.

CDR3 sequence: CASSLTGDQPQHF. CDR3 bases: TGTGCCAGCAGTTTGACAGGGGATCAGCCCCAGCATTTT. The chain couples TRBV12-3 or TRBV12-4 to TRBJ1-5, with 8 bases lining up with TRBD1. CDR3 length: 13 residues. V lost 3 bases, J lost 5 bases, and 0 bases stayed unmatched.

V is TRBV5-4 and J is TRBJ2-6; D call uncertain. The V gene's germline CDR1 is SGHNT and CDR2 YYREEE (reference sequence). This CDR3 has 18 residues. V was pared by 0 bases and J by 0 bases, with 13 bases between. The CDR3 reads CASSLAPRRSSGANVLTF. CDR3 sequence (DNA): TGTGCCAGCAGCTTGGCCCCGCGGCGAAGCTCTGGGGCCAACGTCCTGACTTTC.